This T cell receptor (beta chain) was sequenced in a study of blood T cell repertoires in COVID-19. Only in-frame clones appear in the TCRdb table, and some are missing; sequencing was by immunoSEQ multiplex PCR. The repertoire holds 190,000 or so clones, with less than 85% as singletons. Germline V gene data show CDR1 as SGHAT and CDR2 as FQDESV (reference sequence). This CDR3 has 13 amino acids. Trimming took off 3 bases at V and 1 base at J, with 6 bases between the two ends. This chain links TRBV11-1 with TRBJ1-1; maybe TRBD1 (5 bases). Sequences were obtained from PBMCs or T cells enriched from blood (not recorded which). The source of this sequence is a man in his forties who had recovered from COVID-19. Written as DNA, the CDR3 is TGTGCCAGCAGCTTCCAGGGGAACACTGAAGCTTTCTTT. Residues: CASSFQGNTEAFF. Full variable domain (outside the CDR3, taken from reference TRBV11-1 and TRBJ1-1): EAEVAQSPRYKITEKSQAVAFWCDPISGHATLYWYRQILGQGPELLVQFQDESVVDDSQLPKDRFSAERLKGVDSTLKIQPAELGDSAMYLCASSFQGNTEAFFGQGTRLTVV.